The source of this TCR beta chain is a study of cytomegalovirus exposure and HLA in healthy donors. For the study at large: The roughly 120 validation repertoires used the same platform as the approximately 670 first-cohort repertoires, a later analysis reported. Study-wide results and caveats: The classifier was said to identify cytomegalovirus status with high specificity and sensitivity.

This clone was found once. The antigen is not known. In germline, CDR1 is SQVTM, CDR2 ANQGSEA. This CDR3 region has 12 residues. The V gene lost 3 bases and the J gene lost 1 base, with 6 bases spanning the gap. The method was immunoSEQ multiplex PCR; TCRdb's version includes in-frame clones alone and lacks a portion of them. The table has 200,000 to 250,000 clones, around 90% seen once. A roughly 120-subject validation cohort, separate from the roughly 700-subject first cohort, supplied the donors. The sample was PBMCs. This receptor was identified in a woman between 18 and 29 years old in good health and CMV-seropositive. The chain is built from TRBV29-1 and TRBJ2-5; D gene ambiguous. CDR3 sequence: CSVEPVQETQYF. The CDR3 bases are TGCAGCGTTGAGCCAGTCCAAGAGACCCAGTACTTC.